The T cell receptor beta chain under discussion was sequenced for a study of T cell responses to AZD1222 COVID-19 vaccine. CDR1 and CDR2 (germline): SSHAT, FNYEAQ (reference sequence). This CDR3 contains 15 residues. The V gene end was trimmed by 5 bases and the J gene end by 2 bases; junction bases not matched to a gene: 5. Profiled with immunoSEQ multiplex PCR; TCRdb holds only in-frame clones, not every one. Of 95,000 to 100,000 clones in the sample, about 90% are singletons; the top ten hold more than 15%. Study conclusions and caveats: The donor group comprised mostly white British people and more females; the analysis possibly underestimated clonal diversity.

In this sample, this clone turned up once. The antigen is unknown. The clonotype comes from an adult in good health. Sequenced here: peripheral blood, sampled on day 0 of AZD1222 vaccination. This rearrangement joins TRBV7-7 to TRBJ2-1, with 8 nucleotides matching TRBD1. The CDR3 here is CASSPGQGTYNEQFF. The DNA of the CDR3 is TGTGCCAGCAGCCCCGGACAGGGCACCTACAATGAGCAGTTCTTC.